This section outlines one TCR beta chain sequence together with its context. This clonotype registers as medium-sized (0.01 to 0.1%) within its sample. Its cognate antigen has yet to be identified. Per-base qualities were not stored, and no clone one base away is much larger. This sample is drawn from a study of spatial heterogeneity in lung cancer (dated by TCRdb to the late 2010s). Regarding the research as a whole: Beta-chain transcripts were consistently detected in greater numbers than alpha-chain transcripts, which likely reflected higher beta-chain transcript abundance. In the raw uncorrected reads, each unique combination of TCR and UMI appeared on average more than ten times. The study linked features of the TCR repertoire to counts of nonsynonymous mutations, which were determined by whole-exome sequencing of tumor tissue. The study quantitatively compared TCR alpha and beta repertoires across multiple tumor regions, matched nontumor lung and blood in non-small cell lung cancer. Both alpha and beta chains were TCR-sequenced in 210 or so tumor regions, some 64 matched nontumor lung samples and more than 50 PBMC samples obtained at surgery. The research as a whole found: Additional single-cell paired TCR alpha and beta sequencing was considered necessary to confirm, at a functional level, the hypothesis that regional TCRs recognize regional mutations. Ubiquitous expanded tumor TCRs showed up in blood more often at tumor resection than at routine follow-up.

The library was generated by 5' RACE. TCRdb lists the instrument as NextSeq 500. To allow correction of PCR and sequencing errors, the TCR library protocol tagged every TCR cDNA molecule with a unique molecular identifier. On the study's bioinformatics: TCR identification, UMI-based error correction and CDR3 extraction were all carried out with Decombinator tools. Expanded TCRs were defined as those above a frequency of 2 per 1,000, corresponding to the top 1% of the tumor frequency distribution. Each repertoire was subsampled 100 times to 5,000 TCRs, after which Renyi diversity was computed with the R vegan package. CDR3 similarity networks were built from amino acid triplet string-kernel similarity, with CDR3s being connected when pairwise similarity was above 0.82. The raw public reads went through TCRdb reprocessing: fastp at Q25, MiXCR clone calling, in-frame beta chains kept. When rows share a CDR3 protein, they turn into one entry using the most common DNA and genes. The V and J calls, along with clone size, are taken from TCRdb and not from the paper's own processing. A total of 6,000 to 8,000 distinct CDR3 sequences appear in this sample, roughly a fifth of them only once. Together, the top ten hold 18% of the sample.

Sequences MGHRA (CDR1) and YSYEKL (CDR2) are obtained from the germline V gene. V is cut by 3 bases and J by 5 bases, and the space between the germline ends is 10 bases. From its cysteine to its phenylalanine, the CDR3 spans 14 amino acids. Left in the record is the CDR3 DNA by itself, 42 bases read in frame from the first base. In light of the paper, this sample's time point label describes: sample taken at primary tumor resection. Whole RNA extracted from tumor and nontumor lung tissue, or from cryopreserved PBMC samples, was used for TCR sequencing without cell sorting. Donors were some 67 patients with early-stage, untreated non-small cell lung cancer from the lung TRACERx cohort. A patient was chosen for TCR sequencing only when enough RNA was available from at least two tumor regions.

The V and J genes are TRBV4-1 and TRBJ2-2, and possibly TRBD2, on 6 matching bases. Source: PBMCs, taken at surgery. The receptor's source is a female donor with early-stage non-small cell lung cancer. The CDR3 region reads CASSHRSGTGELFF. The DNA sequence reads TGCGCCAGCAGCCATCGTAGCGGAACCGGGGAGCTGTTTTTT.